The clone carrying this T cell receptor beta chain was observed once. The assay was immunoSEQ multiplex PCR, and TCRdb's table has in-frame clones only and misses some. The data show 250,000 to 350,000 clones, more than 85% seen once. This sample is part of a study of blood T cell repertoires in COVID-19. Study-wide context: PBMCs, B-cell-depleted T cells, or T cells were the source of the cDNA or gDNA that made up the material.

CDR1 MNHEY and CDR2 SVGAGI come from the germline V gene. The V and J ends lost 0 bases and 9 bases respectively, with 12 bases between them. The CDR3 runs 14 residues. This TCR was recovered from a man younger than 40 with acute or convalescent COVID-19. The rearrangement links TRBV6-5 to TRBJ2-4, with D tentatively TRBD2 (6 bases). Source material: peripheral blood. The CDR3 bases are TGTGCCAGCAGTTACTCGAGGGACTTGGGCATTCAGTACTTC. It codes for CASSYSRDLGIQYF.